Each of the 24 T cell receptor beta chains below was sequenced from the same sample in a study of tissue T cells after allogeneic stem cell transplantation. Assay: immunoSEQ multiplex PCR; the TCRdb copy retains only in-frame clones and omits some. The table lists 20,000 to 25,000 clones, approximately 69% of them singletons. The sequenced sample was blood. The receptors derive from a female BALB/c mouse in good health. The mice in this strain carry MHC haplotype H2-d.

Points on this clone: Gene names and germline refer to mouse. The CDR3 extends 1 residue past the end of the read, so its final part is completed from the germline J gene. The V gene is TRBV31, the J gene TRBJ1-2, with 10 bases lining up with TRBD1. The ends lost 1 base at V and 5 bases at J; junction bases unmatched: 4. The germline gives CDR1 GKSSPN, CDR2 SITVG. CDR3 length: 14 amino acids. This CDR3 is CAWSPTGGASDYTF. The DNA read from the CDR3 is TGTGCCTGGAGTCCGACAGGGGGCGCGTCCGACTACACC.

This clone was detected only a few times. Gene names are the mouse ones. The read ends 1 residue early relative to the CDR3; the germline J gene fills the gap. The gene calls are TRBV5 and TRBJ2-7, with 8 bases that match TRBD1. The V and J ends lost 2 bases and 2 bases, in that order; junction bases with no gene match: 2. The germline CDR1 and CDR2 sequences are LGHNA and YNLKQL (reference sequence). This CDR3 region has 14 residues. The DNA read from the CDR3 is TGTGCCAGCAGCCAACAACAGGGGGCCTATGAACAGTAC. The encoded protein is CASSQQQGAYEQY. In full, the CDR3 reads CASSQQQGAYEQYF.

This clone was seen only once. The gene names given are mouse names. The DNA ends 1 residue before the CDR3 does, and the rest of the CDR3 is filled in from the germline J gene. The J gene is TRBJ2-3, the V gene TRBV31, with 11 bases that match TRBD2. The CDR3 runs to 15 residues. CDR1 and CDR2 (germline): GKSSPN, SITVG. Trimming took 3 bases from V and 2 from J; bases not matched to a gene: 4. The part of the CDR3 DNA that was read is TGTGCCTGGAGCCTGGACTGGGGGGCTGCAGAAACGCTGTAT. This translates into CAWSLDWGAAETLY. In full, the CDR3 reads CAWSLDWGAAETLYF. Variable domain in full (rest from reference TRBV31 and TRBJ2-3): AQTIHQWPVAEIKAVGSPLSLGCTIKGKSSPNLYWYWQATGGTLQQLFYSITVGQVESVVQLNLSASRPKDDQFILSTEKLLLSHSGFYLCAWSLDWGAAETLYFGSGTRLTVL.

A note on this clone: Gene names are the mouse ones. The read falls 1 residue short of the CDR3 end, and the missing part is taken from the germline J gene. This chain uses TRBV19 with TRBJ2-7; 9 bases align to TRBD2. Looked up from germline, CDR1 is FNHDT and CDR2 is SITEND (reference sequence). Trimming at V came to 4 bases and at J to 3 bases, leaving 5 bases not matched to a gene. This CDR3 is 14 amino acids long. The CDR3 here is CASSRSLGGYEQYF. The CDR3 bases that were read are TGTGCCAGCAGTCGGTCACTGGGGGGCTATGAACAGTAC.

About this clone: Genes and germline come from the mouse. The read gets to within 1 residue of the CDR3 end, and the germline J gene fills in the rest. The chain joins TRBV19 to TRBJ1-6, with a possible D match to TRBD1 (6 bases). TRBJ1-6 is labeled an ORF, and its function is uncertain. Germline V gene data show CDR1 as FNHDT and CDR2 as SITEND (reference sequence). This CDR3 comprises 16 residues. V shed 5 bases and J shed 1 base, with 13 bases lying between them. CDR3 amino acids: CASSNREASYNSPLYF. The covered CDR3 bases are TGTGCCAGCAGCAACAGGGAGGCATCCTATAATTCGCCCCTCTAC.

Of note for this clone: Mouse gene names apply. The missing CDR3 end, 1 residue past where the read stops, is filled in from the germline J gene. The genes are TRBV13-2 and TRBJ2-1; 7 nucleotides align to TRBD2. In germline, CDR1 is NNHNN, CDR2 SYGAGS (reference sequence). J gave up 3 bases and V 3 bases, and 3 bases lay outside the gene matches. The CDR3 runs 14 residues. CDR3 DNA, as far as it was read: TGTGCCAGCGGTGTTGGGGGGTCCTATGCTGAGCAGTTC. It translates to CASGVGGSYAEQF. The CDR3 in its entirety is CASGVGGSYAEQFF.

For this clone: The gene names here belong to mouse. The CDR3 end falls 1 residue outside the read, so it is completed with the germline J gene. The chain recombines TRBV19 with TRBJ2-5; 10 bases are shared with TRBD1. The CDR3 extends over 13 amino acids. J was trimmed by 5 bases and V by 4 bases; bases with no gene match: 1. Germline assignment: CDR1 FNHDT and CDR2 SITEND (reference sequence). CDR3 DNA (partial): TGTGCCAGCAGTCGGGACAGGGGAGACACCCAGTAC. The encoded protein is CASSRDRGDTQY. The CDR3 in its entirety is CASSRDRGDTQYF. Full variable domain (remainder filled in from reference TRBV19 and TRBJ2-5): GGIITQTPKFLIGQEGQKLTLKCQQNFNHDTMYWYRQDSGKGLRLIYYSITENDLQKGDLSEGYDASREKKSSFSLTVTSAQKNEMAVFLCASSRDRGDTQYFGPGTRLLVL.

Note on this clone: Gene names and germline match the mouse. The read finishes 1 residue shy of the CDR3 end, and the germline J gene is used to complete it. The V gene is TRBV1, the J gene TRBJ1-3, with 9 bases lining up with TRBD1. Per the germline V gene, CDR1 is NSQYPW and CDR2 is LRSPGD (reference sequence). V trimming: 1 base; J trimming: 2 bases; junction bases outside the gene matches: 0. The CDR3 consists of 15 residues. The CDR3 loop is CTCSAGTGAGNTLYF. The sequenced CDR3 bases are TGCACCTGCAGTGCAGGGACAGGGGCTGGAAATACGCTCTAT.

A word on this clone: Mouse gene names and germline throughout. From the germline J gene comes the end of the CDR3, since the read stops 1 residue before it. The rearrangement joins TRBV13-1 to TRBJ2-1, with 10 bases matching TRBD2. The ends lost 3 bases at V and 6 bases at J; junction bases unmatched: 9. There are 16 residues in the CDR3. Germline V lookup: CDR1 NSHNY, CDR2 SYGAGN. CDR3 in amino acids: CASSGLGGGGFAEQFF. The sequenced CDR3 bases are TGTGCCAGCAGTGGACTGGGGGGAGGAGGGTTTGCTGAGCAGTTC.

This clone showed up just once. Gene names refer to mouse genes. Sequencing ends 1 residue short of the CDR3 end; the germline J gene provides the rest. The rearrangement joins TRBV13-3 to TRBJ1-4; 9 nucleotides align to TRBD1. The CDR3 has 16 residues. Trimming took 1 base from V and 0 from J; bases not matched to a gene: 1. Germline V lookup: CDR1 NNHDY, CDR2 SYVADS. The CDR3 spells CASSDWTGVSNERLFF. Incomplete CDR3 DNA: TGTGCCAGCAGTGATTGGACAGGGGTTTCCAACGAAAGATTATTT.

Regarding this clone: Gene and germline names: mouse. The read halts 1 residue ahead of the CDR3 end, with the missing end drawn from the germline J gene. The rearrangement joins TRBV31 to TRBJ2-7; D is perhaps TRBD1 or TRBD2 (5 bases each). Trimming cost V 2 bases and J 0 bases, with 11 bases left between them. This CDR3 is 14 amino acids long. Germline V gene lookup returns CDR1 GKSSPN and CDR2 SITVG. CDR3 residues: CAWSSRDRSYEQYF. The part of the CDR3 DNA that was read is TGTGCCTGGAGTTCCCGGGACCGCTCCTATGAACAGTAC. The variable domain in full, with the rest retrieved from reference TRBV31 and TRBJ2-7, is AQTIHQWPVAEIKAVGSPLSLGCTIKGKSSPNLYWYWQATGGTLQQLFYSITVGQVESVVQLNLSASRPKDDQFILSTEKLLLSHSGFYLCAWSSRDRSYEQYFGPGTRLTVL.

Of note for this clone: Mouse germline and gene names are used. The CDR3 end is not reached by the read, which stops 1 residue before it; the germline J gene fills it in. The rearrangement links TRBV13-1 to TRBJ1-4; D gene uncertain. Trimming took 1 base from V and 0 from J, leaving 7 bases between them. The CDR3 loop spans 15 amino acids. Germline V gives CDR1 NSHNY, CDR2 SYGAGN. Incomplete CDR3 DNA: TGTGCCAGCAGTGATAGGGAGCTTTCCAACGAAAGATTATTT. This translates into CASSDRELSNERLF. The CDR3 reads in full as CASSDRELSNERLFF.

As regards this clone: The gene names given are mouse names. Read coverage stops 1 residue before the CDR3 terminus; the germline J gene supplies the remainder. V and J are TRBV2 and TRBJ2-7; TRBD1 aligns across 9 bases. The CDR3 covers 14 residues. V lost 0 bases and J lost 7; bases outside the gene matches: 4. Per the germline V gene, CDR1 is LGHNA and CDR2 is YSYQKL. CDR3 loop: CASSQDGTGWEQYF. The sequenced CDR3 bases are TGTGCCAGCAGCCAAGATGGGACAGGGTGGGAACAGTAC.

Comment on this clone: Gene and germline names: mouse. The CDR3 end is not reached by the read, which stops 1 residue before it; the germline J gene fills it in. This chain links TRBV24 with TRBJ1-5; no reliable D call. Germline assignment: CDR1 KGHTA and CDR2 FRNEEI. This CDR3 has 15 amino acids. Trimming left V 3 bases short and J 2 bases short, with 11 bases between. The CDR3 loop is CASSLLGKDNQAPLF. The CDR3 bases that were read are TGTGCCAGCAGTCTATTAGGGAAGGACAACCAGGCTCCGCTT.

There are a few counts of this clone. Gene names denote mouse genes. The observed sequence ends 1 residue before the CDR3 terminus, with the missing tail filled in from the germline J gene. The chain employs TRBV1 and TRBJ2-7, with TRBD1 matching over 7 bases. The CDR3 length is 13 residues. Germline V gene data show CDR1 as NSQYPW and CDR2 as LRSPGD (reference sequence). V lost 2 bases, J lost 4 bases, and 2 bases stayed unmatched. The CDR3 sequence is CTCSARDSYEQYF. CDR3 DNA (partial): TGCACCTGCAGTGCAAGGGACAGTTATGAACAGTAC.

With respect to this clone: Each gene name is a mouse one. The read comes to an end 1 residue before the CDR3 does, leaving the germline J gene to fill in the end. The rearrangement links TRBV13-2 to TRBJ1-1; no firm D call. CDR1 and CDR2 (germline): NNHNN, SYGAGS (reference sequence). This CDR3 region has 14 residues. V was cut by 0 bases and J by 3 bases, with 9 bases left in between. The part of the CDR3 DNA that was read is TGTGCCAGCGGTGATGTAGGGAAACACACAGAAGTCTTC. Its translation: CASGDVGKHTEVF. The entire CDR3 reads CASGDVGKHTEVFF.

Details on this clone: Here the gene names and germline are mouse. The sequenced fragment ends 1 residue before the CDR3 boundary, so the rest is inferred from the germline J gene. J is TRBJ1-4 and V is TRBV19; D is unresolved. Trimming took 0 bases from V and 0 from J, leaving 3 bases between them. The CDR3 length is 14 residues. Germline V lookup: CDR1 FNHDT, CDR2 SITEND (reference sequence). CDR3 in amino acids: CASSIDFSNERLFF. CDR3 DNA (partial): TGTGCCAGCAGTATAGACTTTTCCAACGAAAGATTATTT.

About this clone itself: Mouse gene names apply. The read terminates 1 residue before the CDR3 end, so the remaining end is supplied by the germline J gene. The chain combines TRBV5 with TRBJ2-5; 7 bases match TRBD2. Germline V gene data show CDR1 as LGHNA and CDR2 as YNLKQL (reference sequence). The CDR3 loop spans 14 amino acids. Trimming at V came to 0 bases and at J to 5 bases, leaving 2 bases not matched to a gene. The CDR3 sequence is CASSQDWGIDTQYF. The part of the CDR3 DNA that was read is TGTGCCAGCAGCCAAGACTGGGGGATAGACACCCAGTAC.

This clone was seen only a few times. Gene labels here are mouse ones. Read data end 1 residue before the CDR3 end; the end is taken from the germline J gene. The V and J genes are TRBV13-2 and TRBJ1-3, with a tentative D call TRBD1 (5 bases). This CDR3 has 14 residues. V lost 2 bases and J lost 0, with 6 bases in between. Germline CDR1 is NNHNN and CDR2 is SYGAGS (reference sequence). The DNA read from the CDR3 is TGTGCCAGCGGTGAGGACATTTCTGGAAATACGCTCTAT. Its protein product is CASGEDISGNTLY. The complete CDR3 protein is CASGEDISGNTLYF.

Turning to this clone: All gene names here are mouse names. The read terminates 1 residue before the CDR3 end, so the remaining end is supplied by the germline J gene. This chain uses TRBV29 with TRBJ2-2; D tentatively reads TRBD1 or TRBD2 (5 bases each). Between the trimmed V and J ends, which lost 6 bases and 0 bases, there was a span of 8 bases. The V gene's germline CDR1 is MSHET and CDR2 SYDVDS. CDR3 length: 14 amino acids. The sequenced part of the CDR3 DNA is TGTGCTAGCAGGGGACGGACAAACACCGGGCAGCTCTAC. As protein: CASRGRTNTGQLY. The entire CDR3 reads CASRGRTNTGQLYF.

Note on this clone: Mouse gene names apply. The read comes to an end 1 residue before the CDR3 does, leaving the germline J gene to fill in the end. The J gene is TRBJ2-5, the V gene TRBV4; TRBD2 matches at 9 bases. CDR1 and CDR2 from the germline V gene are LGHDT and YNNKQL (reference sequence). This CDR3 has 14 residues. Unmatched junction bases numbered 2, after V lost 4 bases and J lost 3 bases. The part of the CDR3 DNA that was read is TGTGCCAGCAGCTTTGACTGGGGGCAAGACACCCAGTAC. Translating gives CASSFDWGQDTQY. The whole CDR3 protein reads CASSFDWGQDTQYF.

Regarding this clone: Genes and germline are mouse. CDR3 region: CAWSPGQKNNSPLYF. The CDR3 DNA, read in part, is TGTGCCTGGAGCCCGGGACAGAAAAATAATTCGCCCCTCTAC. The chain is built from TRBV31 and TRBJ1-6; 7 nucleotides align to TRBD1. The CDR3 end falls 1 residue outside the read, so it is completed with the germline J gene. TRBJ1-6 is given ORF status, its function remaining uncertain. The CDR3 totals 15 residues. Germline trimming cut 3 bases from V and 5 bases from J; bases unmatched to any gene: 7. The germline V gene encodes CDR1 GKSSPN and CDR2 SITVG.

Of note for this clone: Gene names are the mouse ones. The read ends 1 residue shy of where the CDR3 ends; the end is completed using the germline J gene. V gene TRBV5 combines with J gene TRBJ2-2; 7 nucleotides agree with TRBD1. Trimming at V came to 4 bases and at J to 0 bases, leaving 2 bases not matched to a gene. The germline gives CDR1 LGHNA, CDR2 YNLKQL (reference sequence). This CDR3 region has 15 residues. Partial CDR3 DNA: TGTGCCAGCAGCCCGACAGGGTCAAACACCGGGCAGCTCTAC. The encoded protein is CASSPTGSNTGQLY. The whole CDR3 sequence is CASSPTGSNTGQLYF.

Concerning this clone itself: Mouse gene names apply. The observed sequence ends 1 residue before the CDR3 terminus, with the missing tail filled in from the germline J gene. The V call is TRBV19, the J call TRBJ1-6, with D possibly TRBD1 on 5 matching bases. TRBJ1-6 is an ORF for which the function is uncertain. Germline V gives CDR1 FNHDT, CDR2 SITEND (reference sequence). There are 14 residues in the CDR3. Trimming took 6 bases from V and 4 from J, leaving 11 bases between them. The CDR3 bases that were read are TGTGCCAGCACGCGGGACGGATATAATTCGCCCCTCTAC. Its protein product is CASTRDGYNSPLY. Given in full, the CDR3 is CASTRDGYNSPLYF.